This TCR beta chain was identified during a study of shared clonotypes between healthy human individuals. Whole-study findings and limits: Among the subsets, naive ones generally showed larger estimated richness than memory ones. Non-shared clonotypes displayed generation probabilities falling below those of clonotypes present in all four donors.

As to this clone: Its antigen is unknown.

The length of the CDR3 is 11 residues. Trimming shortened V by 7 bases and J by 4 bases, and 7 bases separated the two germline ends. Germline lookup yields CDR1 SGDLS and CDR2 YYNGEE. Some clones are missing from TCRdb's copy, which holds only in-frame ones; the method was immunoSEQ multiplex PCR. The sample holds about 2 million clones; roughly 96% are singletons and the top ten take around 0.13%. The chain recombines TRBV9 with TRBJ2-3; D is unresolved. The specimen was naive CD4+ T cells sorted from blood. Described subset: CD45RA+ positively selected. This clonotype was sampled from a man aged 18 to 29 in good health. The CDR3 is CASGDADTQYF. In DNA form, the CDR3 reads TGTGCCAGCGGAGATGCAGATACGCAGTATTTT.